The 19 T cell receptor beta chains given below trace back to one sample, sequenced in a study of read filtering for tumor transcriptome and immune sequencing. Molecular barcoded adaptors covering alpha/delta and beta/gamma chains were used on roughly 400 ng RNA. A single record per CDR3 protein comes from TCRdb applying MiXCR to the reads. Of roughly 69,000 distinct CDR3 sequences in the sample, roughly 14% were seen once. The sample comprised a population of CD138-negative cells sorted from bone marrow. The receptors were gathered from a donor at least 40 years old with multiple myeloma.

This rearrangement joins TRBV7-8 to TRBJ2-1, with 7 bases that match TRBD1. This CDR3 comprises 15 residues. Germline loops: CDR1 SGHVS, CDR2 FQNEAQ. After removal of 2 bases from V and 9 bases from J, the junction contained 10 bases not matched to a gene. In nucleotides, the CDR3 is TGTGCCAGCAGCTTAAAGGACAGGTTTCAAACTGAGCAGTTCTTC. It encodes CASSLKDRFQTEQFF.

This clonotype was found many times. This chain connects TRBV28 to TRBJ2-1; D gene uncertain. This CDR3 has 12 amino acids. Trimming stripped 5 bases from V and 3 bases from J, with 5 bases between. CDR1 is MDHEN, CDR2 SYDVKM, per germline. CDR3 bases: TGTGCCAGCAGTCTTCGCTACAATGAGCAGTTCTTC. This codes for CASSLRYNEQFF.

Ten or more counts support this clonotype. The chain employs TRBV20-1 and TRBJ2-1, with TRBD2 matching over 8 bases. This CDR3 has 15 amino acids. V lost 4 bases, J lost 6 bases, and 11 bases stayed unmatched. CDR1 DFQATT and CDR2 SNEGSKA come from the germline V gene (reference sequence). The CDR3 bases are TGCAGTGCTAACCTCGGGACTAGGAACCCCAATGAGCAGTTCTTC. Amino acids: CSANLGTRNPNEQFF.

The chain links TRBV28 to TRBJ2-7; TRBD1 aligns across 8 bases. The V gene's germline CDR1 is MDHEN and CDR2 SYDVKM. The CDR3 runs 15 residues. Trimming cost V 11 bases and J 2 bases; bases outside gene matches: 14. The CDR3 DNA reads TGTGCCGGCGGTACACCGGACAGGGCAACCTACGAGCAGTACTTC. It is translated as CAGGTPDRATYEQYF.

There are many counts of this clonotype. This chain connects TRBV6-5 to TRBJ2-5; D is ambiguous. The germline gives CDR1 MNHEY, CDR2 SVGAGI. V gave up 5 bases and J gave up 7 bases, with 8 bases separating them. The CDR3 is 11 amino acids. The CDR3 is CASSALGTQYF. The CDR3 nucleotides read TGTGCCAGCAGTGCACTCGGGACCCAGTACTTC.

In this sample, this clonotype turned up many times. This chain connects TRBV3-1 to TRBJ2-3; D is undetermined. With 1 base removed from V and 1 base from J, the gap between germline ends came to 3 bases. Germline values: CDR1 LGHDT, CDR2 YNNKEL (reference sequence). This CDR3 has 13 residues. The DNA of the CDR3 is TGTGCCAGCAGCCAAGTCGGCACAGATACGCAGTATTTT. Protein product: CASSQVGTDTQYF.

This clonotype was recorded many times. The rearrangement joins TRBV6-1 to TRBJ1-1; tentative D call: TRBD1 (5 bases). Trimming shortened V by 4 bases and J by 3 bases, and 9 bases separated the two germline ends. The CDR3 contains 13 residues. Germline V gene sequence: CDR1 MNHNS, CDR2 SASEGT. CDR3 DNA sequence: TGTGCCAGCAGTGGTTGGGGGGACACTGAAGCTTTCTTT. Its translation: CASSGWGDTEAFF.

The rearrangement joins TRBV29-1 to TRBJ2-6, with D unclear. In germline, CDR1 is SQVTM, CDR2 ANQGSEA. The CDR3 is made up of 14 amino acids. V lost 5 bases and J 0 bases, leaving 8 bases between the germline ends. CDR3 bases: TGCAGCGTTTCCGTCTCCTCTGGGGCCAACGTCCTGACTTTC. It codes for CSVSVSSGANVLTF.

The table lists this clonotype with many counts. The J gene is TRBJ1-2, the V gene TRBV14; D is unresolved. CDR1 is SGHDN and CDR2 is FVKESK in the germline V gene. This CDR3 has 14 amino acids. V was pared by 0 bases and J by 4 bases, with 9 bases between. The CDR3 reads CASSQDSPPYGYTF. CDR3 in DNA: TGTGCCAGCAGCCAAGACTCCCCACCCTATGGCTACACCTTC.

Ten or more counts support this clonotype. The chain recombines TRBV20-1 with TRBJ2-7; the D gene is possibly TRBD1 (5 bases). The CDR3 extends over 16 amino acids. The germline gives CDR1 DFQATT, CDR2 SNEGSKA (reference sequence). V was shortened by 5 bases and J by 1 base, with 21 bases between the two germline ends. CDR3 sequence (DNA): TGCAGTGCTTACTCCCGATCTCTCAGGGTGTCCTACGAGCAGTACTTC. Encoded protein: CSAYSRSLRVSYEQYF.

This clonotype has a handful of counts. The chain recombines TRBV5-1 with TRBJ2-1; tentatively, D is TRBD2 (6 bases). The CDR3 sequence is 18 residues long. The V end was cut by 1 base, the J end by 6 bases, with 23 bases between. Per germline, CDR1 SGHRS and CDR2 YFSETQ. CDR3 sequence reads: CASSLYFWGVSHFNEQFF. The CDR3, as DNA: TGCGCCAGCAGCTTGTATTTTTGGGGGGTGTCCCACTTCAATGAGCAGTTCTTC.

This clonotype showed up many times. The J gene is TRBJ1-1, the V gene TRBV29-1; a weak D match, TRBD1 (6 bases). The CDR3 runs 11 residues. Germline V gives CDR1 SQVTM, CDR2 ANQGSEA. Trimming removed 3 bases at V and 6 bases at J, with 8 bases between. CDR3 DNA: TGCAGCGTTGACAGGGGAGCTGAAGCTTTCTTT. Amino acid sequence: CSVDRGAEAFF.

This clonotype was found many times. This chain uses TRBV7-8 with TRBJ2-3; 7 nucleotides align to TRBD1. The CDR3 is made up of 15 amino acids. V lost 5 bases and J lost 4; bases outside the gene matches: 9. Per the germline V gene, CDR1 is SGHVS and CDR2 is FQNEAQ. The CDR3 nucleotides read TGTGCCAGCAGCCAGGATGGGACAGCCTCAGATACGCAGTATTTT. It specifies CASSQDGTASDTQYF.

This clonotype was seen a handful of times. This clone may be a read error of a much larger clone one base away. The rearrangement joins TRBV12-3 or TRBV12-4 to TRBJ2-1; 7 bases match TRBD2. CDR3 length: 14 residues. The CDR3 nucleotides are TGTGCCAGCAGTTTAGAGGTCGGGAGGTTTGAGCCGTTCTTC. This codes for CASSLEVGRFEPFF.

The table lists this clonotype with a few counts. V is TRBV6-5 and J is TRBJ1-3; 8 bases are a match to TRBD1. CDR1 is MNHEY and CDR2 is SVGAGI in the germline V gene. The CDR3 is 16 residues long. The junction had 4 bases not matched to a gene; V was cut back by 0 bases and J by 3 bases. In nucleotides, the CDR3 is TGTGCCAGCAGTTACTCGGCAGGGGGCGGTGGAAACACCATATATTTT. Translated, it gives CASSYSAGGGGNTIYF.

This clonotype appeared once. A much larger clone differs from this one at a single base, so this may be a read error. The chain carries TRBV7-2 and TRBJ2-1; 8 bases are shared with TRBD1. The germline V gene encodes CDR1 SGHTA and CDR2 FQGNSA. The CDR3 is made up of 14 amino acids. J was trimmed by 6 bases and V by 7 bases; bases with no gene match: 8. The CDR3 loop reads CASKGQAVANEQFF. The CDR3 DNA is TGTGCCAGCAAGGGACAGGCGGTGGCCAATGAGCAGTTCTTC.

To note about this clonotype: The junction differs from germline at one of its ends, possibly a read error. CDR3 coding DNA: TGCGCCAGCAGCCTTGCTTCTGGGGATAGCACAGATACGCAGTATTTT. Its protein is CASSLASGDSTDTQYF. The chain carries TRBV4-2 and TRBJ2-3; D gene uncertain. The CDR3 runs 16 residues. Looked up from germline, CDR1 is LGHNA and CDR2 is YNFKEQ.

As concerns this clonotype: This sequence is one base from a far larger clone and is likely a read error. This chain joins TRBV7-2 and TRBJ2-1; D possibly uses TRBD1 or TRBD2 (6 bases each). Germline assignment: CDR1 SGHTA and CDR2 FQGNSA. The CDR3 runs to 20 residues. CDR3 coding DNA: TGTGCCAGCAGCTCGAGCCGGGACTTTAGGGGGTCCCACACCTACAAGGAGCAGTTCTTC. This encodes CASSSSRDFRGSHTYKEQFF.

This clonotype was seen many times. The CDR3 nucleotides read TGTGCCAGCAGCCCGGGGGGTTCGAGGGATACGCAGTATTTT. This sequence encodes CASSPGGSRDTQYF. The chain links TRBV7-3 to TRBJ2-3, with TRBD2 matching over 7 bases. V gave up 5 bases and J gave up 6 bases; unmatched junction bases: 8. The CDR3 totals 14 residues. The germline CDR1 and CDR2 sequences are SGHTA and FQGTGA.